A selection of T cell receptor beta chains follows, all from one sample in a study of spatial heterogeneity in lung cancer. MiXCR, run by TCRdb on the 5' RACE reads, gives a single entry per CDR3 protein. The profile shows about 47,000 distinct CDR3 sequences, 6% to 8.5% of them singletons. The input for sequencing was PBMCs, taken at follow-up. All receptors come from a female donor with early-stage non-small cell lung cancer. Both conserved end residues are part of each CDR3. A D gene is named only where the DNA matches it firmly. The size field is filled for only some rows; it gives once, few, many or a size class.

clone size	V gene	J gene	D gene	CDR3 protein	CDR3 DNA
few	TRBV7-2	TRBJ2-3	.	CASSLLSGANLDTQYF	TGTGCCAGCAGCTTGCTTTCAGGGGCCAATTTGGATACGCAGTATTTT
many	TRBV30	TRBJ2-1	TRBD1	CAWSVTGGFDEQFF	TGTGCCTGGAGTGTAACAGGGGGTTTTGATGAGCAGTTCTTC
many	TRBV5-1	TRBJ2-7	TRBD1	CASTGQGYEQYF	TGCGCCAGCACGGGACAGGGTTACGAGCAGTACTTC
many	TRBV5-1	TRBJ2-6	.	CASSFSGANVLTF	TGCGCCAGCAGCTTTTCCGGGGCCAACGTCCTGACTTTC
many	TRBV2	TRBJ1-4	.	CASSEMGRREKLFF	TGTGCCAGCAGTGAAATGGGGAGGCGAGAAAAACTGTTTTTT
many	TRBV6-1	TRBJ2-5	.	CASSAGVQETQYF	TGTGCCAGCAGTGCAGGGGTTCAAGAGACCCAGTACTTC
.	TRBV2	TRBJ2-2	.	CASTAGAGELFF	TGTGCCAGCACAGCAGGGGCCGGGGAGCTGTTTTTT
many	TRBV5-5	TRBJ1-2	.	CASSQQEGNYGYTF	TGTGCCAGCAGTCAGCAGGAGGGGAACTATGGCTACACCTTC
few	TRBV5-1	TRBJ2-1	.	CASVMGGVYNEQFF	TGCGCCAGTGTTATGGGGGGCGTTTACAATGAGCAGTTCTTC
many	TRBV2	TRBJ2-7	.	CASSKDRAPSYEQYF	TGTGCCAGCAGTAAGGACAGAGCGCCTTCCTACGAGCAGTACTTC
few	TRBV6-6	TRBJ2-4	TRBD2	CASSLGGAKNIQYF	TGTGCCAGCAGTCTCGGGGGGGCCAAAAACATTCAGTACTTC
many	TRBV24-1	TRBJ2-1	.	CATSDGGEQFF	TGTGCCACCAGTGATGGGGGTGAGCAGTTCTTC
many	TRBV7-8	TRBJ2-7	.	CASSRGHGMSNEQYF	TGTGCCAGCAGCCGAGGTCACGGAATGAGTAACGAGCAGTACTTC
.	TRBV21-1	TRBJ2-6	.	CASSVQGLHGANVLTF	TGTGCCAGCAGCGTCCAGGGACTTCATGGGGCCAACGTCCTGACTTTC